Sequencing of this TCR beta chain was carried out in a study of blood T cell repertoires in COVID-19 (dated by TCRdb to 2020 to 2021). In terms of the full investigation: Samples from collaborators originated in the United States, Italy and Spain and spanned both the acute and convalescent phases of COVID-19. The prospective study material was composed of cDNA or gDNA derived from T cells, B-cell-depleted T cells, or PBMCs. Deeply sampled blood TCRbeta repertoires from subjects exposed to, actively infected with, or recovered from COVID-19 were included in the dataset. The repertoires were released in a freely available public database meant as a resource for research on the immune response to SARS-CoV-2. The samples were drawn from the first 160 participants of the ongoing ImmuneRACE study and from some 1,300 subjects provided by 6 global collaborators. A de-identified subject ID, COVID-19 status, age in years and sex were almost always included in the sample metadata. Where HLA class I and class II types were available, the types were taken from metadata supplied by the sample provider, not from assay-based typing. Here is what the overall study found, with its caveats: How much clinical and demographic metadata was included differed by source and by participant, and the metadata was provided uncurated.

Notes on this clone: There is no known antigen for this receptor. No clone much larger than this one lies a single base away; base qualities are absent.

Whole blood was collected in K2EDTA tubes by collaborating institutions according to the institutions' own protocols. For TCRbeta analysis, collaborator samples were shipped as frozen whole blood, as isolated PBMCs, or as DNA extracted from either sample type. TCRbeta CDR3 regions were amplified from genomic DNA by means of the immunoSEQ Assay, a bias-controlled multiplex PCR. The original methods were these. The number of nucleated cells in each sample was estimated from the amplification of reference gene primers within the assay. Sequence reads were collapsed and filtered to measure the absolute abundance of every unique TCRbeta CDR3 rearrangement. For each sample, productive Simpson clonality was calculated as the square root of Simpson's diversity index over productive rearrangements. TCRdb mirrors the immuneACCESS table, restricted to in-frame sequences. Some clones are absent from its copies; in checked studies, under half trace to an unresolved V gene, and the reason for the others is unknown. V and J calls and clone size are copied from that table; D and trimming were computed from the DNA. In all, the sample holds 100,000 to 150,000 clones, and approximately 80% of those were seen once. The ten largest account for around 1.9% of the sample.

The germline ends are 12 bases apart after V is trimmed by 7 bases and J by 0 bases. The germline V gene supplies CDR1 SGHVS and CDR2 FQNEAQ. Inclusive of the bounding cysteine and phenylalanine, the CDR3 is 14 residues long. CDR3 DNA is the only sequence kept; it has 42 bases, read in frame from the first base. This clonotype was sampled from a man between 65 and 80 years old with acute or convalescent COVID-19. Sequenced sample: peripheral blood. In this chain, TRBV7-8 is recombined with TRBJ1-1, with TRBD1 tentatively as D gene (6 bases match). The CDR3 here reads CASTPDSLNTEAFF. The nucleotides are TGTGCCAGCACCCCGGACAGTTTGAACACTGAAGCTTTCTTT.